Listed below are T cell receptor beta chains from one sample, sequenced in a study of T cell responses to AZD1222 COVID-19 vaccine. Sequenced by immunoSEQ multiplex PCR; TCRdb stores in-frame clones only, minus some. The sample carries some 150,000 clones, 91% recorded once. Sequenced here: peripheral blood, sampled on day 0 of AZD1222 vaccination. The receptors stem from an adult in good health. Each CDR3 is given with its conserved first and last residue.

CDR3aa: CASSGGAFNQPQHF; v_gene: TRBV3-1/TRBV3-2; j_gene: TRBJ1-5
CDR3aa: CASSLLDQPQHF; v_gene: TRBV28; j_gene: TRBJ1-5
CDR3aa: CASSVDGHSYEQYF; v_gene: TRBV9; j_gene: TRBJ2-7
CDR3aa: CASSSRPNRGDKFF; v_gene: TRBV7-7; j_gene: TRBJ2-1
CDR3aa: CSAADSGANVLTF; v_gene: TRBV29-1; j_gene: TRBJ2-6
CDR3aa: CASSRVGTRVFF; v_gene: TRBV7-8; j_gene: TRBJ1-4
CDR3aa: CASRAGPPLGNSPLHF; v_gene: TRBV5-1; j_gene: TRBJ1-6
CDR3aa: CASSPWYQRASSYNEQFF; v_gene: TRBV7-8; j_gene: TRBJ2-1
CDR3aa: CASSYPPVGTQYF; v_gene: TRBV12-3/TRBV12-4; j_gene: TRBJ2-3
CDR3aa: CASSLGLADSYEQYF; v_gene: TRBV7-2; j_gene: TRBJ2-7
CDR3aa: CASKAQRGAHEQFF; v_gene: TRBV6-5; j_gene: TRBJ2-1
CDR3aa: CASSPPGTAYGYTF; v_gene: TRBV18; j_gene: TRBJ1-2
CDR3aa: CASSMGGRETQYF; v_gene: TRBV19; j_gene: TRBJ2-5
CDR3aa: CASIMNTEAFF; v_gene: TRBV6-5; j_gene: TRBJ1-1
CDR3aa: CASRPLVATDTQYF; v_gene: TRBV7-9; j_gene: TRBJ2-3
CDR3aa: CASSDDSNQPQHF; v_gene: TRBV6-5; j_gene: TRBJ1-5
CDR3aa: CASSLGPIRTGANVLTF; v_gene: TRBV5-4; j_gene: TRBJ2-6
CDR3aa: CARSRRDREREQYF; v_gene: TRBV4-3; j_gene: TRBJ2-7
CDR3aa: CASGQEETQYF; v_gene: TRBV7-9; j_gene: TRBJ2-5
CDR3aa: CASSSTGSNYGYTF; v_gene: TRBV5-4; j_gene: TRBJ1-2
CDR3aa: CASSGGGRNNSPLHF; v_gene: TRBV19; j_gene: TRBJ1-6
CDR3aa: CSATGLQETQYF; v_gene: TRBV29-1; j_gene: TRBJ2-5
CDR3aa: CASRSSGAFFDTQYF; v_gene: TRBV11-2; j_gene: TRBJ2-3
CDR3aa: CASSLTGYNSPLHF; v_gene: TRBV27; j_gene: TRBJ1-6
CDR3aa: CASSLQGSGNTIYF; v_gene: TRBV3-1/TRBV3-2; j_gene: TRBJ1-3
CDR3aa: CALGREGRDTQYF; v_gene: TRBV7-2; j_gene: TRBJ2-3
CDR3aa: CASSPPDRLMNTEAFF; v_gene: TRBV7-9; j_gene: TRBJ1-1
CDR3aa: CANQQGRARRNEQYF; v_gene: TRBV15; j_gene: TRBJ2-7
CDR3aa: CASSVTDGETQYF; v_gene: TRBV9; j_gene: TRBJ2-5
CDR3aa: CASSFSSGNTGELFF; v_gene: TRBV5-1; j_gene: TRBJ2-2
CDR3aa: CASSQDRRRDREQPQHF; v_gene: TRBV4-3; j_gene: TRBJ1-5
CDR3aa: CASSYAGTRVYEQYF; v_gene: TRBV6-5; j_gene: TRBJ2-7
CDR3aa: CASSSGRWSNQPQHF; v_gene: TRBV7-8; j_gene: TRBJ1-5
CDR3aa: CASSSLRRDSPLHF; v_gene: TRBV11-2; j_gene: TRBJ1-6
CDR3aa: CASSQRDRVNTEAFF; v_gene: TRBV7-2; j_gene: TRBJ1-1
CDR3aa: CASSTQGDGYTF; v_gene: TRBV6-1; j_gene: TRBJ1-2
CDR3aa: CASSKGSYGYTF; v_gene: TRBV6-5; j_gene: TRBJ1-2
CDR3aa: CASSEATGESDYTF; v_gene: TRBV2; j_gene: TRBJ1-2
CDR3aa: CASSLLGGAYGYTF; v_gene: TRBV19; j_gene: TRBJ1-2
CDR3aa: CASSQKSSTGSSGNTIYF; v_gene: TRBV4-1; j_gene: TRBJ1-3
CDR3aa: CASSVVSSGANVLTF; v_gene: TRBV9; j_gene: TRBJ2-6
CDR3aa: CASDNGNYGYTF; v_gene: TRBV28; j_gene: TRBJ1-2
CDR3aa: CASSHNGGDNGYTF; v_gene: TRBV3-1/TRBV3-2; j_gene: TRBJ1-2
CDR3aa: CASSLARGPGETQYF; v_gene: TRBV7-9; j_gene: TRBJ2-5
CDR3aa: CSVGTSGGNTDTQYF; v_gene: TRBV29-1; j_gene: TRBJ2-3
CDR3aa: CASIPLGGMNTEAFF; v_gene: TRBV19; j_gene: TRBJ1-1
CDR3aa: CASSLGTGSSGYTF; v_gene: TRBV6-2/TRBV6-3; j_gene: TRBJ1-2
CDR3aa: CASSLATDGAFF; v_gene: TRBV11-2; j_gene: TRBJ1-1
CDR3aa: CASSHARQGSYEQYF; v_gene: TRBV7-9; j_gene: TRBJ2-7
CDR3aa: CASSQVGDRGREQYF; v_gene: TRBV4-1; j_gene: TRBJ2-7
CDR3aa: CATLRGYTEAFF; v_gene: TRBV28; j_gene: TRBJ1-1
CDR3aa: CASSPNGPTNEKLFF; v_gene: TRBV18; j_gene: TRBJ1-4
CDR3aa: CASSFPLGGGGNTGELFF; v_gene: TRBV11-3; j_gene: TRBJ2-2
CDR3aa: CATSRGLKGYGYTF; v_gene: TRBV15; j_gene: TRBJ1-2
CDR3aa: CASSLGGRFTIYGYTF; v_gene: TRBV5-1; j_gene: TRBJ1-2
CDR3aa: CASSQSAAQFGNTIYF; v_gene: TRBV3-1/TRBV3-2; j_gene: TRBJ1-3
CDR3aa: CASSAEGQRTGQYF; v_gene: TRBV9; j_gene: TRBJ2-7